The TCR beta chain under discussion was sequenced for a study of glioma-infiltrating T cells after dendritic cell vaccination. Clones were sequenced by immunoSEQ multiplex PCR, and TCRdb holds only the in-frame ones, with some missing. The data show more than 20,000 clones, about nine tenths seen once. Described time point: after dendritic cell vaccination, including at tumor progression/relapse. None of the glioblastoma patients had an isocitrate dehydrogenase mutation. The ends were cut back, 0 bases at V and 5 bases at J, with 11 bases in the middle. The CDR3 contains 15 residues. The germline V gene encodes CDR1 SGDLS and CDR2 YYNGEE.

Sequencing was performed on blood, taken after dendritic cell vaccination. The receptor was derived from a human donor with glioblastoma. The gene calls are TRBV9 and TRBJ2-2; D is uncertain. CDR3: CASSVGPVETGELFF. The CDR3 nucleotides read TGTGCCAGCAGCGTAGGCCCGGTGGAGACCGGGGAGCTGTTTTTT. Complete variable domain (other parts from reference TRBV9 and TRBJ2-2): DSGVTQTPKHLITATGQRVTLRCSPRSGDLSVYWYQQSLDQGLQFLIQYYNGEERAKGNILERFSAQQFPDLHSELNLSSLELGDSALYFCASSVGPVETGELFFGEGSRLTVL.